The TCR beta chain described here comes from a study of cytomegalovirus exposure and HLA in healthy donors. Vbeta (60) and Jbeta (13) primers were used in the PCR. The table came from immunoSEQ multiplex PCR; TCRdb's copy has only in-frame clones and leaves some out. The sample lists about 180,000 clones, roughly 79% seen once, with 5% to 8% in the top ten. Worth noting for this clone: What it binds is unknown.

Notes on the study in general: It was 160 or so TCR beta chains that were listed as cytomegalovirus-associated.

The length of the CDR3 is 13 residues. Germline V gene lookup returns CDR1 MDHEN and CDR2 SYDVKM. The V and J ends lost 7 bases and 2 bases respectively, with 11 bases between them. The source is a man in his forties in good health and CMV-seropositive. V is TRBV28 and J is TRBJ1-2; D unresolved. Sequences were obtained from PBMCs. The CDR3 DNA follows: TGTGCCAGCATTCCACAGAGAAACTATGGCTACACCTTC. Encoded protein: CASIPQRNYGYTF.